A single sample is the source of the 9 T cell receptor beta chains below, sequenced in a study of patients and donors after allogeneic stem cell transplantation. Using its own MiXCR run on the RT-PCR reads, TCRdb lists one record per CDR3 protein. Among about 70,000 distinct CDR3 sequences, 26% were seen once, and the ten largest hold less than 30%. Material: blood, either unsorted or a sorted T cell fraction (not recorded which). The receptors here all came from a human donor who was either an allogeneic HSCT recipient or a stem cell or donor lymphocyte infusion donor (not recorded which). It is not recorded whose cells these are; they may come from a transplant donor.

This clonotype was counted a few times. In DNA form, the CDR3 reads TGTGCCAGCAGCCAGTGGACGGCCCTGAGGACCGGGGAGCTGTTTTTT. This sequence encodes CASSQWTALRTGELFF. The chain uses TRBV7-2 and TRBJ2-2; no clear D. Germline V lookup: CDR1 SGHTA, CDR2 FQGNSA. This CDR3 region has 16 residues. V was shortened by 5 bases and J by 5 bases, with 18 bases between the two germline ends. Filled out from reference TRBV7-2 and TRBJ2-2, the complete variable domain reads GAGVSQSPSNKVTEKGKDVELRCDPISGHTALYWYRQSLGQGLEFLIYFQGNSAPDKSGLPSDRFSAERTGGSVSTLTIQRTQQEDSAVYLCASSQWTALRTGELFFGEGSRLTVL.

V is TRBV12-3 or TRBV12-4 and J is TRBJ2-5; 13 bases map to TRBD2. This CDR3 has 18 residues. Trimming cost V 3 bases and J 4 bases; bases outside gene matches: 11. Written as DNA, the CDR3 is TGTGCCAGCAGTTTTCCCAACACTAGCGGGAGGGATAGAGAGACCCAGTACTTC. This codes for CASSFPNTSGRDRETQYF.

This clonotype has just a few counts. The J gene is TRBJ1-2, the V gene TRBV20-1, with 9 bases matching TRBD1. The CDR3 has 14 residues. J lost 5 bases, V lost 4 bases, and 8 bases had no gene match. Germline V CDR1 and CDR2: DFQATT, SNEGSKA (reference sequence). The CDR3 nucleotides are TGCAGTGCTACCAGCCCAGGGACAGGGTATGGCTACACCTTC. This translates into CSATSPGTGYGYTF.

This clonotype has a handful of counts. The chain is built from TRBV6-6 and TRBJ1-2; a weak D match, TRBD1 (6 bases). Germline CDR1 and CDR2: MNHNY and SVGAGI (reference sequence). V dropped 2 bases and J dropped 4 bases, with 8 bases sitting between them. The CDR3 sequence is 13 residues long. CDR3 sequence (DNA): TGTGCCAGCAGTTACCCGGACAGCTATGGCTACACCTTC. Translating it yields CASSYPDSYGYTF.

On this clonotype itself: The junction departs from germline at one end; a sequencing error may be responsible. The chain couples TRBV6-2 or TRBV6-3 to TRBJ1-1; D remains unclear. From germline, CDR1 is MNHEY and CDR2 SVGEGT. The CDR3 is 15 amino acids. The CDR3 DNA reads as TGTGCCAGCAGTTACCGTCGCCGAATGAACACTGAAACTTTCTTT. Amino acid sequence: CASSYRRRMNTETFF.

There are a few counts of this clonotype. V gene TRBV12-3 or TRBV12-4 combines with J gene TRBJ2-7; the match to TRBD1 covers 7 bases. This CDR3 comprises 15 residues. J gave up 1 base and V 5 bases, and 8 bases lay outside the gene matches. CDR3 nucleotide sequence: TGTGCCAGCAGTCTGACAGGGTTTGTTTCCTACGAGCAGTACTTC. It codes for CASSLTGFVSYEQYF.

This clonotype appeared a few times. The V gene is TRBV9, the J gene TRBJ2-7; D possibly corresponds to TRBD2 (6 bases). Per germline, CDR1 SGDLS and CDR2 YYNGEE. Trimming stripped 0 bases from V and 4 bases from J, with 11 bases between. The CDR3 is 14 amino acids. The CDR3 coding sequence is TGTGCCAGCAGCGTAGCGGGGGACCCTTACGAGCAGTACTTC. Protein sequence: CASSVAGDPYEQYF.

This chain links TRBV4-1 with TRBJ2-3; the D gene is possibly TRBD2 (5 bases). The length of the CDR3 is 14 residues. The germline V and J ends were trimmed by 4 bases and 3 bases, with 11 bases remaining between them. The V gene's germline CDR1 is MGHRA and CDR2 YSYEKL. The CDR3 coding sequence is TGCGCCAGCAGCCGGACTCGAGAAACAGATACGCAGTATTTT. Protein sequence: CASSRTRETDTQYF.

The V gene is TRBV9, the J gene TRBJ2-7; TRBD2 agrees at 8 bases. The germline V gene encodes CDR1 SGDLS and CDR2 YYNGEE. This CDR3 has 14 amino acids. J was trimmed by 4 bases and V by 4 bases; bases with no gene match: 7. CDR3 sequence (DNA): TGTGCCAGCAGCCCCCGGGAGGGAAGGTACGAGCAGTACTTC. Protein sequence: CASSPREGRYEQYF. Full variable domain (remainder filled in from reference TRBV9 and TRBJ2-7): DSGVTQTPKHLITATGQRVTLRCSPRSGDLSVYWYQQSLDQGLQFLIQYYNGEERAKGNILERFSAQQFPDLHSELNLSSLELGDSALYFCASSPREGRYEQYFGPGTRLTVT.